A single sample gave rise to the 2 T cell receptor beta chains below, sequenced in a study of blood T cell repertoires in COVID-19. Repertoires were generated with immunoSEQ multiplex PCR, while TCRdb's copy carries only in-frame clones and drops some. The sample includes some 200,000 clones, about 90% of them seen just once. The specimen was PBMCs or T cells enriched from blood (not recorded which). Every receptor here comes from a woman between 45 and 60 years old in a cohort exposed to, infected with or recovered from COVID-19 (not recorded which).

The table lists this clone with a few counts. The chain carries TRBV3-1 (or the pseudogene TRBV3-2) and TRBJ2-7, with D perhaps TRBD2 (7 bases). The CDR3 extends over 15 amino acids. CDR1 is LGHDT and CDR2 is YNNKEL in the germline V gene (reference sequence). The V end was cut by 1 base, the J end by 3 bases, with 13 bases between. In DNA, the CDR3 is TGTGCCAGCAGCCAAGCGGGGCGGGGGCACTACGAGCAGTACTTC. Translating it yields CASSQAGRGHYEQYF.

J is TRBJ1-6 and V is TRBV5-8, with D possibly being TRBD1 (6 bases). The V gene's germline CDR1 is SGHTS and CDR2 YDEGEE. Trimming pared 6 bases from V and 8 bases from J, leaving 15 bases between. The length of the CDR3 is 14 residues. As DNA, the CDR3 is TGTGCCAGCAAACCGAACAGGGCCTATTCACCCCTCCACTTT. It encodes CASKPNRAYSPLHF.